These 7 T cell receptor beta chains came from one sample sequenced in a study of early T cells in non-severe SARS-CoV-2 infection. In TCRdb, the 5' RACE reads were re-called with MiXCR into one record per CDR3 protein. Of 87,000 or so distinct CDR3 sequences listed, less than 15% are singletons. The specimen was whole blood. These receptor sequences come from an adult who was a healthcare worker with PCR-confirmed SARS-CoV-2 infection or an uninfected control (not recorded which).

V is TRBV6-5 and J is TRBJ2-1; 8 bases align to TRBD2. CDR3 length: 15 residues. J was trimmed by 4 bases and V by 0 bases; bases with no gene match: 2. Germline values: CDR1 MNHEY, CDR2 SVGAGI. The chain's CDR3 is CASSYSTGGYNEQFF. The CDR3 DNA follows: TGTGCCAGCAGTTACTCGACGGGGGGGTACAATGAGCAGTTCTTC.

This rearrangement joins TRBV29-1 to TRBJ2-7; the D is unclear. The CDR3 has 11 residues. V was clipped by 2 bases and J by 3 bases, with 5 bases between them. CDR1 is SQVTM, CDR2 ANQGSEA, per germline. The CDR3 DNA is TGCAGCGTTGAAAAGGGCTACGAGCAGTACTTC. Amino acids: CSVEKGYEQYF.

This clonotype was counted between two and nine times. The gene calls are TRBV7-9 and TRBJ1-3; D is unresolved. V lost 6 bases and J lost 0, with 12 bases in between. Looked up from germline, CDR1 is SEHNR and CDR2 is FQNEAQ (reference sequence). CDR3 length: 15 amino acids. The CDR3 region is CASSPIGSSGNTIYF. CDR3 bases: TGTGCCAGCAGTCCGATAGGGAGCTCTGGAAACACCATATATTTT.

The chain joins TRBV9 to TRBJ1-6; the D gene is possibly TRBD1 (5 bases). Trimming left V 3 bases short and J 10 bases short, with 17 bases between. The CDR3 has 15 amino acids. The germline CDR1 and CDR2 sequences are SGDLS and YYNGEE. The CDR3 DNA reads as TGTGCCAGCAGCGGTCGGGGCGTAAGGGGCTCACCCCTCCACTTT. It is translated as CASSGRGVRGSPLHF. The full variable domain, rest sourced from reference TRBV9 and TRBJ1-6, is DSGVTQTPKHLITATGQRVTLRCSPRSGDLSVYWYQQSLDQGLQFLIQYYNGEERAKGNILERFSAQQFPDLHSELNLSSLELGDSALYFCASSGRGVRGSPLHFGNGTRLTVT.

The chain joins TRBV30 to TRBJ1-5; no reliable D call. The V gene lost 5 bases and the J gene lost 7 bases, with 15 bases spanning the gap. Germline-derived CDR1 and CDR2 are GTSNPN and SVGIG (reference sequence). This CDR3 spans 13 amino acids. This CDR3 is CAWGPVLGQPQHF. The CDR3 nucleotides read TGTGCCTGGGGACCCGTGCTGGGACAGCCCCAGCATTTT.

In this sample, this clonotype turned up many times. The genes are TRBV5-4 and TRBJ1-2; TRBD1 might be the D (6 bases). This CDR3 has 14 amino acids. Per germline, CDR1 SGHNT and CDR2 YYREEE (reference sequence). The germline V and J ends were trimmed by 2 bases and 9 bases, with 17 bases remaining between them. The CDR3 DNA follows: TGTGCCAGCAGCTTCGGAGACAGGTTGGGAAGCTACACCTTC. Encoded protein: CASSFGDRLGSYTF.

This clonotype was counted ten times or more. This chain uses TRBV20-1 with TRBJ1-1; maybe TRBD1 (6 bases). This CDR3 has 14 residues. V lost 5 bases and J lost 5, with 18 bases in between. Germline assignment: CDR1 DFQATT and CDR2 SNEGSKA (reference sequence). Here the CDR3 reads CSAPRPGAGTEAFF. Here the CDR3 DNA reads TGCAGTGCTCCACGGCCAGGGGCAGGGACTGAAGCTTTCTTT.